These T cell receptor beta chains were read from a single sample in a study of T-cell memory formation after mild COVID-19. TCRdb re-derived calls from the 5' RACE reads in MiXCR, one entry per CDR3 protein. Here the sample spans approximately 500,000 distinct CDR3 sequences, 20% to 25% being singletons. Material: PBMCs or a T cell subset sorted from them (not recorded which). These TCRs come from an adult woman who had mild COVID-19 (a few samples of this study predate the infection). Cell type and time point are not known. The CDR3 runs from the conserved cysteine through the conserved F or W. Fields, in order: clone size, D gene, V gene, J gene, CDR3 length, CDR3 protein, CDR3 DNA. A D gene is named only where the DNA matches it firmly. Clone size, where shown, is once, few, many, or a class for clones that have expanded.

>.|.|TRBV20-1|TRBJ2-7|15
CSASPEGYIVYEQYF
TGCAGTGCTAGTCCCGAGGGCTATATCGTCTACGAGCAGTACTTC
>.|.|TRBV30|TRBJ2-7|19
CAWSGTLGGRVISSYEQYF
TGTGCCTGGAGTGGGACCCTAGGGGGAAGGGTGATTAGCTCCTACGAGCAGTACTTC
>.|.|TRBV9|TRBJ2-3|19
CASSVVGGGAGLSTDTQYF
TGTGCCAGCAGCGTAGTAGGAGGGGGGGCAGGGCTGAGCACAGATACGCAGTATTTT
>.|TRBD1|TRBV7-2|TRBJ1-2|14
CASSLLGTVYGYTF
TGTGCCAGCAGCTTACTCGGGACAGTCTATGGCTACACCTTC
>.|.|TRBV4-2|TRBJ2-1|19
CASSQDRSFAGGSYNEQFF
TGTGCCAGCAGCCAAGATCGTTCCTTCGCGGGCGGATCCTACAATGAGCAGTTCTTC
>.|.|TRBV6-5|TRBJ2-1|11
CASTYLTEQFF
TGTGCCAGCACCTACTTGACTGAGCAGTTCTTC
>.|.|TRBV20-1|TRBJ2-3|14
CSARDRKGIDTQYF
TGCAGTGCTAGAGATAGGAAGGGTATAGATACGCAGTATTTT
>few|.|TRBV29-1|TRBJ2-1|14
CSFILLGIGNEQFF
TGCAGCTTTATCCTCTTGGGGATTGGAAATGAGCAGTTCTTC
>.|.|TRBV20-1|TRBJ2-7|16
CSASSDSVRSSYEQYF
TGCAGTGCTAGTTCGGACAGCGTTAGGAGCTCCTACGAGCAGTACTTC
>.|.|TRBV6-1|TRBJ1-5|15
CASSPTDEGSQPQHF
TGTGCCAGCAGTCCCACCGACGAGGGGAGCCAGCCCCAGCATTTT
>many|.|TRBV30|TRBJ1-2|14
CAWTPRTAGYGYTF
TGTGCCTGGACCCCAAGGACAGCCGGGTACGGCTACACCTTC
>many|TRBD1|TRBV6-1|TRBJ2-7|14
CASSMTGTTYEQYF
TGTGCCAGCAGTATGACAGGGACCACCTACGAGCAGTACTTC
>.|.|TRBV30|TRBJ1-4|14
CAWSGGHNPEKLFF
TGTGCCTGGAGTGGGGGACATAACCCTGAAAAACTGTTTTTT
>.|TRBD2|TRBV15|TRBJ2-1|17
CATSRAPKAGVYNEQFF
TGTGCCACCAGCAGAGCCCCGAAAGCGGGAGTGTACAATGAGCAGTTCTTC
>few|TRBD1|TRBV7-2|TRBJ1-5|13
CASSLGQGGPQHF
TGTGCCAGCAGCTTAGGACAGGGAGGCCCCCAGCATTTT
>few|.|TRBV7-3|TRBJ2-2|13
CASSRSGDGELFF
TGTGCCAGCAGCCGCTCGGGAGATGGGGAGCTGTTTTTT
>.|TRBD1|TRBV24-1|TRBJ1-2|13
CATRQGAGYGYTF
TGTGCCACCAGACAGGGGGCAGGATATGGCTACACCTTC
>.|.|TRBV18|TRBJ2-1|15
CASSPRLGLDKGQFF
TGTGCCAGCTCACCCCGACTAGGCCTAGACAAAGGGCAGTTCTTC
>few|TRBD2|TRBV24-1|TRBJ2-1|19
CATSDSSHSRARENNEQFF
TGTGCCACCAGTGATTCGTCCCACTCACGGGCGCGGGAGAACAATGAGCAGTTCTTC
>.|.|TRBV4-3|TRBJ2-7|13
CASSQGWLGEQYF
TGCGCCAGCAGCCAAGGTTGGCTAGGGGAGCAGTACTTC
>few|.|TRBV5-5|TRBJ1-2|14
CASRPVGSRYGYTF
TGTGCCAGCAGGCCGGTGGGGAGTAGATATGGCTACACCTTC
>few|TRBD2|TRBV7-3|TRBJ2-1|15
CASSFKTSGYNEQFF
TGTGCCAGCAGCTTTAAGACTAGCGGGTACAATGAGCAGTTCTTC
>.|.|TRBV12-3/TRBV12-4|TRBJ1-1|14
CASHFGGPNTEAFF
TGTGCCAGCCACTTCGGGGGGCCGAACACTGAAGCTTTCTTT
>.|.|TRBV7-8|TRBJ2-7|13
CASSSRLTYEQYF
TGTGCCAGCAGCTCGAGACTAACCTACGAGCAGTACTTC
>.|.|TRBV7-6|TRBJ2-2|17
CASSFPPRGSDTGELFF
TGTGCCAGCAGCTTCCCCCCCAGGGGCTCCGACACCGGGGAGCTGTTTTTT
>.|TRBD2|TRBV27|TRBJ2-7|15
CASSLFSGTSYEQYF
TGTGCCAGCAGCCTCTTTAGCGGGACCTCCTACGAGCAGTACTTC
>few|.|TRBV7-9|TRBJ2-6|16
CASSFAAVSGANVLTF
TGTGCCAGCAGCTTCGCGGCCGTCTCTGGGGCCAACGTCCTGACTTTC
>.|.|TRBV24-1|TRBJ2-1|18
CATSDFPGLTSSYNEQFF
TGTGCCACCAGTGATTTTCCGGGACTGACGAGCTCCTACAATGAGCAGTTCTTC
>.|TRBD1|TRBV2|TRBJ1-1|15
CASNEGAIQNTEAFF
TGTGCCAGCAACGAGGGGGCTATACAGAACACTGAAGCTTTCTTT
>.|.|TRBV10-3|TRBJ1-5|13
CAARTDGHTPQHF
TGTGCCGCAAGAACGGACGGCCATACGCCCCAGCATTTT
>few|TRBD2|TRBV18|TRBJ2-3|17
CASSPTGTSLPLDTQYF
TGTGCCAGCTCACCAACCGGGACTAGCCTACCGTTAGATACGCAGTATTTT
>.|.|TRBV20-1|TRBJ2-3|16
CSARSSRAVRTDTQYF
TGCAGTGCTAGGAGTTCGCGGGCGGTACGCACAGATACGCAGTATTTT
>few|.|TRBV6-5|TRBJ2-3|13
CASSYGVRDTQYF
TGTGCCAGCAGTTACGGGGTCCGCGATACGCAGTATTTT
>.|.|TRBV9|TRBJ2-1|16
CASSPEDYSSYNEQFF
TGTGCCAGCAGCCCCGAAGATTATAGCTCCTACAATGAGCAGTTCTTC
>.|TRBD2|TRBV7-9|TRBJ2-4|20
CASSASPGLAVSLEGNIQYF
TGTGCCAGCAGCGCCTCCCCGGGACTAGCGGTTTCTCTGGAGGGAAACATTCAGTACTTC
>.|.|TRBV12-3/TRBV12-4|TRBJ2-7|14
CASSPSGGMYEQYF
TGTGCCAGCAGCCCGTCCGGAGGGATGTACGAGCAGTACTTC
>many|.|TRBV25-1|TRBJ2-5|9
CASSDPPYF
TGTGCCAGCAGTGATCCTCCGTACTTC
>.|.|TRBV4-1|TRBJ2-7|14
CASSQPPYSYEQYF
TGCGCCAGCAGCCAACCCCCCTACTCCTACGAGCAGTACTTC
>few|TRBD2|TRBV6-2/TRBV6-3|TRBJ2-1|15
CASRLLAGGGNEQFF
TGTGCCAGCCGTCTACTAGCGGGAGGGGGTAATGAGCAGTTCTTC
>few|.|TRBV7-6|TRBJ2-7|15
CASSLEGLSSYEQYF
TGTGCCAGCAGCTTAGAGGGGCTAAGCTCCTACGAGCAGTACTTC
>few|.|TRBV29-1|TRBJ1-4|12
CSVATFNENLFF
TGCAGCGTGGCCACCTTCAATGAAAACCTGTTTTTT
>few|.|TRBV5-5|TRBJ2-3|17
CASTYTLPGLGRDTQYF
TGTGCCAGCACCTACACACTTCCGGGACTCGGGCGCGATACGCAGTATTTT
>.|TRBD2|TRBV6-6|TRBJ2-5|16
CASSYESGRAQETQYF
TGTGCCAGCAGTTACGAGAGCGGGAGGGCCCAAGAGACCCAGTACTTC
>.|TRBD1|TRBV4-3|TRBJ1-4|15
CASSPGTGNNEKLFF
TGCGCCAGCAGCCCTGGGACAGGGAATAATGAAAAACTGTTTTTT
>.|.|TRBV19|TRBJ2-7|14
CASSIKFVAYEQYF
TGTGCCAGTAGTATAAAGTTCGTGGCCTACGAGCAGTACTTC
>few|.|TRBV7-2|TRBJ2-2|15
CASSFSPIRGGELFF
TGTGCCAGCAGCTTCTCTCCAATACGGGGCGGGGAGCTGTTTTTT
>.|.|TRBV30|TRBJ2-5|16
CAWRGKGGPDQETQYF
TGTGCCTGGAGGGGAAAGGGGGGGCCGGACCAAGAGACCCAGTACTTC
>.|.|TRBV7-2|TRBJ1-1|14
CASSLSDGNTEAFF
TGTGCCAGCAGCTTAAGCGACGGGAACACTGAAGCTTTCTTT
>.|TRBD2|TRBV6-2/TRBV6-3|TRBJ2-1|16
CASSYPLGGLAPEQFF
TGTGCCAGCAGTTACCCCCTAGGGGGACTAGCGCCCGAGCAGTTCTTC
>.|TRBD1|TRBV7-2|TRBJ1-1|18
CASSFSLAGGPMNTEAFF
TGTGCCAGCAGCTTTTCTCTGGCAGGGGGCCCCATGAACACTGAAGCTTTCTTT
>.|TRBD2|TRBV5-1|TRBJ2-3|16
CASSPSGRAVTDTQYF
TGCGCCAGCAGCCCGAGCGGGAGGGCCGTGACAGATACGCAGTATTTT
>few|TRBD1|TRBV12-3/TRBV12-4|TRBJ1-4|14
CASSLGQAGEKLFF
TGTGCCAGCAGTCTCGGACAGGCAGGAGAAAAACTGTTTTTT
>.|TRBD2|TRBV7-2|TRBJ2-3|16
CASSTRTSGSPDTQYF
TGTGCCAGCAGCACGCGGACTAGCGGGAGTCCGGATACGCAGTATTTT
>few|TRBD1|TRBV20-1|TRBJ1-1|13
CSATGQGQTEAFF
TGCAGTGCTACGGGACAGGGGCAGACTGAAGCTTTCTTT
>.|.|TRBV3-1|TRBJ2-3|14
CASNGGSGTDTQYF
TGTGCCAGCAACGGGGGCTCAGGCACAGATACGCAGTATTTT